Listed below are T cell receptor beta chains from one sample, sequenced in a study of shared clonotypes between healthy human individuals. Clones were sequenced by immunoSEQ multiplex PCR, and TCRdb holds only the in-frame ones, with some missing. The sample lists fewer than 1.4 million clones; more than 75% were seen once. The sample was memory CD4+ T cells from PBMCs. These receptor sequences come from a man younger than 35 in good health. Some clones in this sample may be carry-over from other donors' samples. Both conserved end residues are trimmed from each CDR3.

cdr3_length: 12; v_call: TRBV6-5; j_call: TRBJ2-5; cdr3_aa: ASSHRGPEETQY
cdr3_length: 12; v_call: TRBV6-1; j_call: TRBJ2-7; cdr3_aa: ASSSTEGSYEQY
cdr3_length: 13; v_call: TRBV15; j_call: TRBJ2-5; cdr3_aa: ATSPKGGRGETQY
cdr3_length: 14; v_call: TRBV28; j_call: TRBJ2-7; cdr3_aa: ASSSGLTGLTGEQY
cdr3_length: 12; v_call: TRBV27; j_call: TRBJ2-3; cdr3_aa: ASSSRLAGDVQY
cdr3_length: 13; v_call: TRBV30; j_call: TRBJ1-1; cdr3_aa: AWSLPLGLNTEAF
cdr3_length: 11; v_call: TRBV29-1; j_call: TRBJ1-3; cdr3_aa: SVRLGTGNTIY
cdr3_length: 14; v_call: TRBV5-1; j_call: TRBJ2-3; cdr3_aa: ASNPRIADFTDTQY
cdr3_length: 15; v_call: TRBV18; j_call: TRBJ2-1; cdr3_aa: ASSPMTSGIVGGEQF
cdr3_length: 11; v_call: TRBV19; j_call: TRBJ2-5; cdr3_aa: ASSIISQGPEY
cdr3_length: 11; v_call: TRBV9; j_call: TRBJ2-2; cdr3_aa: ASTERAWGELF
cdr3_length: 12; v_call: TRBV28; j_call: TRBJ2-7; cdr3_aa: ASTGAGSNYEQY
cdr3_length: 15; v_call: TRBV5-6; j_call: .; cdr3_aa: ASSFLYNPLDVDEQY
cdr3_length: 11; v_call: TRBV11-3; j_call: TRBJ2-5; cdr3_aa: ASSPDRDKTQY
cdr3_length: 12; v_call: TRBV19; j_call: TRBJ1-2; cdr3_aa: ASSMVLQGHGYT
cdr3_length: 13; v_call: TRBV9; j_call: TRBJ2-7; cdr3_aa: ASSVAPGTSYEQY
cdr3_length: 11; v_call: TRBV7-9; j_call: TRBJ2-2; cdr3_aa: ASSLDGVGELF
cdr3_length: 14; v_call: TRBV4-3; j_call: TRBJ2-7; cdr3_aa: ASSQEVRLAGGGQY
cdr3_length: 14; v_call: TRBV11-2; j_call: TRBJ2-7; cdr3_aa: ASSLKWTGDSYEQY
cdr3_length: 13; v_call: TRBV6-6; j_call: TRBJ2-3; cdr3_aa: ASSMGDMEADTQY
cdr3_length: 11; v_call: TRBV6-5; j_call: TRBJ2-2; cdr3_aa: ASTRGNTGELF
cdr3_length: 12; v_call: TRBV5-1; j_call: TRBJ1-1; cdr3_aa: ASNEGSRNTEAF